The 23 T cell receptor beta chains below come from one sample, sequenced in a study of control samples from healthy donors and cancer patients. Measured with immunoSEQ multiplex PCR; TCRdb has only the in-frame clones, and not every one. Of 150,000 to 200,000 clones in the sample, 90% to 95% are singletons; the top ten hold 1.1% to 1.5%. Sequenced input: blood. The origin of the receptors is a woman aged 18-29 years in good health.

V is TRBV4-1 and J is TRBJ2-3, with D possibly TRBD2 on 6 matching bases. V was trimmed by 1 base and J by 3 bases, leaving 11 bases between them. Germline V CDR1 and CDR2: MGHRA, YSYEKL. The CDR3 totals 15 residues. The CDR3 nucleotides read TGCGCCAGCAGCCAAGCACTCGGGAGTACAGATACGCAGTATTTT. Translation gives CASSQALGSTDTQYF.

The CDR3 loop reads CASSSQAMNTEAFF. The DNA for the CDR3 is TGTGCCAGCAGCTCACAGGCAATGAACACTGAAGCTTTCTTT. V usage is TRBV7-2 and J usage is TRBJ1-1; the D gene is possibly TRBD1 (5 bases). Deletions cut 4 bases from V and 0 bases from J, with 9 bases between. CDR3 length: 14 residues. Germline V gene data show CDR1 as SGHTA and CDR2 as FQGNSA.

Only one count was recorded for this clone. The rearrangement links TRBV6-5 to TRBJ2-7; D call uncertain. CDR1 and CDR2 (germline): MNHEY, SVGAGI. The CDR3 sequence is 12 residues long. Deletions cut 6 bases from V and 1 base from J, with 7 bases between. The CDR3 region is CASRVTSYEQYF. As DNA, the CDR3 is TGTGCCAGCAGGGTCACATCCTACGAGCAGTACTTC.

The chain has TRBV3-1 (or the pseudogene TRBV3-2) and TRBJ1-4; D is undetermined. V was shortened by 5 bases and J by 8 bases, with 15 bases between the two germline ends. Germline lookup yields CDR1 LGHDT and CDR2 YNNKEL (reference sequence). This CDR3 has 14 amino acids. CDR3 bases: TGTGCCAGCAGCAATCGCGGAGTCAAGGAAAAACTGTTTTTT. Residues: CASSNRGVKEKLFF.

CDR3 in DNA: TGCGCCAGCAGCTTGGCCCCTAGCGGGAGTTTCTACGAGCAGTACTTC. Translated, it gives CASSLAPSGSFYEQYF. This chain uses TRBV5-1 with TRBJ2-7, with 10 bases lining up with TRBD2. The V gene end was trimmed by 0 bases and the J gene end by 3 bases; junction bases not matched to a gene: 6. Per the germline V gene, CDR1 is SGHRS and CDR2 is YFSETQ. The CDR3 has 16 residues.

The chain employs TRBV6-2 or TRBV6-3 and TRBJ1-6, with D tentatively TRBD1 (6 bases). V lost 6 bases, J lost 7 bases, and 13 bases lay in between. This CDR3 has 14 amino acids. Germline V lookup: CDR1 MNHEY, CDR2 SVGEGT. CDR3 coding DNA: TGTGCCAGCAGGTACAGGGTGAAGAATTCACCCCTCCACTTT. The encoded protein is CASRYRVKNSPLHF.

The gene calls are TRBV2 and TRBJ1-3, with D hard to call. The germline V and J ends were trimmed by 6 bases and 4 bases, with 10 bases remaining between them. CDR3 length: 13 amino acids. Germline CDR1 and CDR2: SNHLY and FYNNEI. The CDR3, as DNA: TGTGCCAGCAGGTCCCGGGCGGGAAACACCATATATTTT. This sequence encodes CASRSRAGNTIYF. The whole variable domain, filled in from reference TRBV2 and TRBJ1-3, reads EPEVTQTPSHQVTQMGQEVILRCVPISNHLYFYWYRQILGQKVEFLVSFYNNEISEKSEIFDDQFSVERPDGSNFTLKIRSTKLEDSAMYFCASRSRAGNTIYFGEGSWLTVV.

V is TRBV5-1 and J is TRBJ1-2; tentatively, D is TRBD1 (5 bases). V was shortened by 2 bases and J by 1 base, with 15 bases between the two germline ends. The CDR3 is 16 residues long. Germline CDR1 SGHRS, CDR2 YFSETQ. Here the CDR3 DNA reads TGCGCCAGCAGCTTTATGGGGCAGGCCCTTAACTATGGCTACACCTTC. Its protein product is CASSFMGQALNYGYTF.

The CDR3 loop is CASSTGQGVDIQYF. The CDR3 DNA sequence: TGTGCCAGCAGCACGGGACAGGGAGTGGACATTCAGTACTTC. The rearrangement uses TRBV4-2 and TRBJ2-4; 9 nucleotides match TRBD1. This CDR3 is 14 amino acids long. Per the germline V gene, CDR1 is LGHNA and CDR2 is YNFKEQ. The ends lost 5 bases at V and 8 bases at J; junction bases unmatched: 7.

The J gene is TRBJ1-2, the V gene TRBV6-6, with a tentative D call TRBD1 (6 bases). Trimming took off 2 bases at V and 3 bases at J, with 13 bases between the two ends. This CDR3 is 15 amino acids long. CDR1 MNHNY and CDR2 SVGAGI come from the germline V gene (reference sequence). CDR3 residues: CASSYEGGHYYGYTF. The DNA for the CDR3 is TGTGCCAGCAGTTACGAAGGGGGGCATTACTATGGCTACACCTTC.

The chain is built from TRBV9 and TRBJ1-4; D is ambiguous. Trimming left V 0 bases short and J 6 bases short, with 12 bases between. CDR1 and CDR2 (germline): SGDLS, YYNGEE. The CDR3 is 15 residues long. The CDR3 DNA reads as TGTGCCAGCAGCGTAGGAGGCAGGCATGATGAAAAACTGTTTTTT. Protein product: CASSVGGRHDEKLFF.

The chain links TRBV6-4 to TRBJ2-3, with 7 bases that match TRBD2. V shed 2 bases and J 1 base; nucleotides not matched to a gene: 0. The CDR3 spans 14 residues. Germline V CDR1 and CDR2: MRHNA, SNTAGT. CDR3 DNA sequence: TGTGCCAGCAGTGACGCGGGGGGCACAGATACGCAGTATTTT. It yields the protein CASSDAGGTDTQYF.

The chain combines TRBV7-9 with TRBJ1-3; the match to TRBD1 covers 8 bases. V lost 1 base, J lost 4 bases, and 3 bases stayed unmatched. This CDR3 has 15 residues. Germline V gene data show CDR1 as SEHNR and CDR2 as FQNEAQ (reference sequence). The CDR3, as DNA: TGTGCCAGCAGCTTAGACAGGGGGTCGGGAAACACCATATATTTT. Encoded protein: CASSLDRGSGNTIYF. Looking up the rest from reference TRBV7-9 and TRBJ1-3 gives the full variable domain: DTGVSQNPRHKITKRGQNVTFRCDPISEHNRLYWYRQTLGQGPEFLTYFQNEAQLEKSRLLSDRFSAERPKGSFSTLEIQRTEQGDSAMYLCASSLDRGSGNTIYFGEGSWLTVV.

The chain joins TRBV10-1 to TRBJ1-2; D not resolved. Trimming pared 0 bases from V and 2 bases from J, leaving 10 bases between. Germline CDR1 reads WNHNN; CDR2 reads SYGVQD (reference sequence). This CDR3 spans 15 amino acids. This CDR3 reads CASSESTGMNYGYTF. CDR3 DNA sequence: TGCGCCAGCAGTGAGTCGACGGGGATGAACTATGGCTACACCTTC.

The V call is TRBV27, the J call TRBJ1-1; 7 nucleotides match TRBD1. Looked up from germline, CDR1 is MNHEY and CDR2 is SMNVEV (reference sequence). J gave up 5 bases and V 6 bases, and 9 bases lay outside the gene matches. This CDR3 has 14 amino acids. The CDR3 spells CASSRDRERTEAFF. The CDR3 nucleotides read TGTGCCAGCAGCCGAGACAGGGAACGGACTGAAGCTTTCTTT.

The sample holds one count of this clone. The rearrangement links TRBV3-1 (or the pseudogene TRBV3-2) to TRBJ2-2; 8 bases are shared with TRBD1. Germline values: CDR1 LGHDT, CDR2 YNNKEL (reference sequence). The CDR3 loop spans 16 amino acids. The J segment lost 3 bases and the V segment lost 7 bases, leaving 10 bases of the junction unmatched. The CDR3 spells CASKVARGPDTGELFF. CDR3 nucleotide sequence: TGTGCCAGCAAGGTGGCCAGGGGGCCCGACACCGGGGAGCTGTTTTTT.

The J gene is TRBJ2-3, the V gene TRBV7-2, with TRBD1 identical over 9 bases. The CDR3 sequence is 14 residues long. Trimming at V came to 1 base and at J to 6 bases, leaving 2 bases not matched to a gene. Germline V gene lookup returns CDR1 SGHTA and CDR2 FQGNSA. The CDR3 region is CASSLGTGEDTQYF. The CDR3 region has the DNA TGTGCCAGCAGCTTAGGGACAGGGGAGGATACGCAGTATTTT.

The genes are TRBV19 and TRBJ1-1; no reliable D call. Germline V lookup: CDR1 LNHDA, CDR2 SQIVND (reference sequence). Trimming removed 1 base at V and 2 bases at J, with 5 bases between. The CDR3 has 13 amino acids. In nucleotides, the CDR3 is TGTGCCAGTAGTATAGGGGTAAACACTGAAGCTTTCTTT. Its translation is CASSIGVNTEAFF.

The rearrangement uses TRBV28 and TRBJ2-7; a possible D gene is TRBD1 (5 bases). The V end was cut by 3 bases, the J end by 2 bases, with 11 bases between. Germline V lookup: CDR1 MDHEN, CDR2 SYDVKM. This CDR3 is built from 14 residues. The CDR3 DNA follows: TGTGCCAGCAGTTTTCTGACAGATACCTACGAGCAGTACTTC. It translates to CASSFLTDTYEQYF.

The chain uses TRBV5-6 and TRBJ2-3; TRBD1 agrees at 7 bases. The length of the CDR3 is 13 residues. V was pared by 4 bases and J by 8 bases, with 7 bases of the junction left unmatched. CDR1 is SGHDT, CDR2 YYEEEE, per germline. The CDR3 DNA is TGTGCCAGCAGCAGGACAGGATACCGTACGCAGTATTTT. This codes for CASSRTGYRTQYF.

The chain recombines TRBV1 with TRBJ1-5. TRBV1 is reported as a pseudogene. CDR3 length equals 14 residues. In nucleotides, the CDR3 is TGCACCAGCAGCCTTCCGCCCGGGTCTAAGCCCCAGCATTTT. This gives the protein CTSSLPPGSKPQHF.

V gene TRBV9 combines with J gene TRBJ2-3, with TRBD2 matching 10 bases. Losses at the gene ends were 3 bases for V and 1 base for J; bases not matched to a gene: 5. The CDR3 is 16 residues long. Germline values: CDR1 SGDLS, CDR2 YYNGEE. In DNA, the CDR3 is TGTGCCAGCAGCGGGAGGGGGACTAGCGGCACAGATACGCAGTATTTT. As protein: CASSGRGTSGTDTQYF.

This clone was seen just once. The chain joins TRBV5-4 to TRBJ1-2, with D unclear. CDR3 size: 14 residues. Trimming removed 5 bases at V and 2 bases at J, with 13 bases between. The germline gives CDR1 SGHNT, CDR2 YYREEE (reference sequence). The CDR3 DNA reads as TGTGCCAGCAGTCGGGCCCAGGAAAACTATGGCTACACCTTC. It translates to CASSRAQENYGYTF.